Sequencing of this T cell receptor (beta chain) was carried out in a study of CD8 T cells in ankylosing spondylitis. Whole-study results and caveats: A subset of motif variants has previously been described in the synovial fluid and blood of reactive arthritis. With a CD8+ phenotype, disease-linked clones were relatively rare in peripheral blood. Matched ankylosing spondylitis synovial fluid reportedly contained a significantly enriched population of disease-linked clones.

The table lists this clonotype with many counts. Its antigen is as yet unknown. MiXCR, applied by TCRdb to the 5' RACE reads, yields one record per CDR3 protein. The data hold approximately 220,000 distinct CDR3 sequences, with about a quarter observed a single time. The CDR3 sequence is 15 residues long. CDR1 is DFQATT, CDR2 SNEGSKA, per germline (reference sequence). J gave up 10 bases and V 8 bases, and 22 bases lay outside the gene matches. This TCR was recovered from a male donor with ankylosing spondylitis or in good health (not recorded which). The sample was blood, either unsorted or a sorted T cell fraction (not recorded which). J is TRBJ2-5 and V is TRBV20-1; 7 bases map to TRBD2. The CDR3 region is CSSISGSQAGEGQYF. DNA for the CDR3: TGCAGTTCAATTTCTGGCAGCCAGGCTGGGGAGGGCCAGTACTTC.